This T cell receptor (beta chain) originates from a study of cytomegalovirus exposure and HLA in healthy donors. Study-wide results and caveats: In terms of immune exposure information, only CMV serostatus was available. For most TCR sequences rarity was the rule, although some public TCRs occurred in many donors.

The PCR made use of 60 Vbeta and 13 Jbeta primers. Using immunoSEQ multiplex PCR, the repertoire was profiled, and TCRdb retains in-frame clones only, with some absent. The table shows about 100,000 clones, with around 76% occurring only once. Trimming stripped 0 bases from V and 2 bases from J, with 11 bases between. The CDR3 extends over 16 amino acids. Germline CDR1 and CDR2: LNHNV and YYDKDF (reference sequence). The donors gave bone marrow, and they were healthy. This clone was recorded only once. The antigen is not known. The clonotype originates from a woman aged 50 to 60 in good health and CMV-seropositive. Sequencing was carried out using PBMCs. J is TRBJ2-1 and V is TRBV15; possibly TRBD2 for D (6 bases). Here the CDR3 DNA reads TGTGCCACCAGCAGAGATGTCGGCGGGGCCTACAATGAGCAGTTCTTC. It translates to CATSRDVGGAYNEQFF.